This T cell receptor beta chain was recovered during a study of OX40 agonist ivuxolimab in advanced cancers. The CDR3 is 17 residues long. Trimming took 0 bases from V and 4 from J; bases not matched to a gene: 8. From germline, CDR1 is SGHDT and CDR2 YYEEEE. Worth noting for this clone: As yet, its antigen is unknown.

Measured with immunoSEQ multiplex PCR; TCRdb has only the in-frame clones, and not every one. The table records under 95,000 clones, roughly 84% of them present only once. Study-wide points: Also present in some nonresponders was a low level of normalized T-cell clonal expansion. CD8+ T cells (on average) carried more expanded clones than CD4+ T cells. Expanded peripheral T-cell antigen specificity went undetermined.

V usage is TRBV5-6 and J usage is TRBJ2-2, with 8 bases that match TRBD2. The TCR was taken from an adult with an advanced solid tumor such as melanoma, head and neck, liver or kidney cancer. The sample consisted of CD4+ or CD8+ T cells sorted from blood, taken in a trial of the OX40 agonist ivuxolimab. CDR3 loop: CASSLARGLEGTGELFF. DNA of the CDR3: TGTGCCAGCAGCTTGGCGAGGGGACTAGAGGGCACCGGGGAGCTGTTTTTT.